This T cell receptor beta chain was profiled in a study of response to subunit inactivated influenza vaccine. Study-level points and caveats: The authors proposed limited new T cell recruitment per seasonal influenza vaccination.

Comment on this clonotype: What it recognizes is unknown.

TCRdb reprocessed the RT-PCR reads via MiXCR and lists one record per CDR3 protein. The table lists some 600,000 distinct CDR3 sequences, about 14% of them singletons, with less than 8.5% in the top ten. CDR3 size: 19 residues. V was pared by 2 bases and J by 1 base, with 10 bases of the junction left unmatched. The V gene's germline CDR1 is KGHSH and CDR2 LQKENI. The genes are TRBV18 and TRBJ2-5; the match to TRBD2 covers 13 bases. The input for sequencing was PBMCs from blood, taken 14 to 15 days before vaccination. This TCR derives from a man in his fifties or sixties who received an inactivated influenza vaccine. CDR3 bases: TGTGCCAGCTCACCATACGAGACTAGCGGGGGGACCTCCCAAGAGACCCAGTACTTC. Its translation is CASSPYETSGGTSQETQYF. The whole variable domain, filled in from reference TRBV18 and TRBJ2-5, reads NAGVMQNPRHLVRRRGQEARLRCSPMKGHSHVYWYRQLPEEGLKFMVYLQKENIIDESGMPKERFSAEFPKEGPSILRIQQVVRGDSAAYFCASSPYETSGGTSQETQYFGPGTRLLVL.